The entry below describes one TCR beta chain. It has no known antigen specificity. No much larger clone exists at a distance of one base, and base qualities are not known. Library generation was performed with RT-PCR. Sequenced on an Illumina HiSeq 2500. The raw public data were reprocessed by TCRdb itself: fastp quality trimming at Q25, MiXCR clonotype calling, in-frame beta chains only. Rows with one shared CDR3 protein collapse into an entry with the most common genes and DNA. Across this sample there are hundreds of thousands of distinct CDR3 sequences, with approximately 10% seen only once. 11% of the sample belongs to the ten largest clones. This sample is part of a study of response to subunit inactivated influenza vaccine (dated by TCRdb to the late 2010s). A note on the overall study: Deep quantitative T cell receptor repertoire profiling was used in the study to track responses to a trivalent subunit inactivated influenza vaccine. Findings and caveats that apply to the study as a whole: The authors proposed that each seasonal influenza vaccination may bring in only a limited number of new T cells.

For CDR1 and CDR2, the germline V gene lists MNHEY and SVGEGT. Trimming takes 5 bases from V and 5 bases from J, and the germline ends sit 16 bases apart. Measured from the cysteine to the phenylalanine, the CDR3 is 14 residues long. Here the CDR3 DNA is all that survives: 42 bases in frame from base 1. This sample was also put to use in a study of T cells expressing NK-cell markers. The second paper further reports: 5'RACE template switching, by which a universal primer site and unique molecular identifiers were added, was used to make TCR beta cDNA libraries. Three sorted T-cell subsets (CD3+CD56+NKG2C+, CD3+CD56+NKG2C- and CD3+CD56-NKG2C+) from about 8 donors had their TCR beta-chain repertoires profiled. Of the eight sequenced donors, seven were found to be HCMV-seropositive and one was found to be HCMV-seronegative. To restrict sorting to alphabetaTCR-expressing T cells, an anti-gammadeltaTCR antibody was added in several experiments. In more than 5 donors, the dominant CD3+CD56+NKG2C+ clonotypes ranked among the top 10 CD8+ clonotypes, making up about 1.0-7.5% of CD8+ T cells. Those dominant clonotypes were again the most abundant among CD3+CD56-NKG2C+ cells in a handful of donors, at about 25-60.1%. It remained unclear whether the expanded NKG2C-expressing T cell clones were specific for HCMV antigens. Randomly selected healthy volunteers, three men and five women, were used as the eight sequenced donors. A commercial ELISA kit detecting HCMV-specific IgG in serum was used to determine HCMV serostatus. Ficoll density gradient centrifugation was used to isolate peripheral blood mononuclear cells from blood. For over five donors, bulk peripheral blood T-cell repertoires were also sequenced from unsorted PBMC. Synthesis of cDNA was primed from the TCR beta constant segment and was followed by two consecutive PCR amplification steps. Illumina HiSeq 2000/2500, MiSeq or NextSeq was used to sequence libraries as 2 x 150 bp reads. MIGEC was used to demultiplex reads and group the reads by UMI, and MiTCR was used to assemble and quantify clonotypes. To remove erroneous sequences, TCR cDNA sequences were retained only when supported by two or more reads. The tcR package was used for downstream repertoire analysis, with clonotypes matched between fractions based on CDR3 nucleotide sequence plus V segment. Antigen specificity was annotated against VDJdb with VDJmatch, allowing one amino acid substitution in CDR3.

The TCR sequence derives from a man aged 50 to 60 who received an inactivated influenza vaccine. Donor details come from another sample of the same person, matched by shared clones. Source: PBMCs from blood, taken on the day of vaccination. The rearranged chain carries TRBV6-2 or TRBV6-3 and TRBJ2-7; the D match is possibly TRBD1 or TRBD2, with 6 bases aligned in each. CDR3 reads: CASSTGRRPDEQYF. In nucleotides, the sequence is TGTGCCAGCAGTACAGGGAGGCGACCGGACGAGCAGTACTTC.